This record concerns one T cell receptor (beta chain) sequence. Measured with immunoSEQ multiplex PCR; TCRdb has only the in-frame clones, and not every one. The table lists some 70,000 clones, approximately 88% of them singletons, with over 5% in the top ten. The data belong to a study of blood T cell repertoires in COVID-19. Germline trimming cut 1 base from V and 0 bases from J; bases unmatched to any gene: 8. Germline V gene lookup returns CDR1 MNHEY and CDR2 SMNVEV (reference sequence). This CDR3 is built from 19 residues. Sequenced material: peripheral blood. The sequence derives from a woman in her 70s with acute or convalescent COVID-19. V and J are TRBV27 and TRBJ1-6, with 8 bases matching TRBD1. CDR3 bases: TGTGCCAGCAGTTTATTCTTCTCAGGGGGCAGCTCCTATAATTCACCCCTCCACTTT. Its translation is CASSLFFSGGSSYNSPLHF.